Listed below are T cell receptor beta chains from one sample, sequenced in a study of early T cells in non-severe SARS-CoV-2 infection. TCRdb ran MiXCR on the 5' RACE reads and lists one entry per CDR3 protein. The sample includes 30,000 to 40,000 distinct CDR3 sequences, 7% to 7.5% of them seen just once. The specimen was whole blood, collected at baseline. Receptor source: an adult who was a healthcare worker with PCR-confirmed SARS-CoV-2 infection or an uninfected control (not recorded which). Each CDR3 is given with its conserved first and last residue. A D gene is named only where the DNA matches it firmly. Size is omitted from some rows. Given values are once, few, many or a class for expanded clones.

d_call: TRBD1; v_call: TRBV6-5; j_call: TRBJ1-2; clone_size: -; cdr3_nt: TGTGCCAGCAGTGAGAGGACAGGGGCTTATGGCTACACCTTC; cdr3_aa: CASSERTGAYGYTF
d_call: -; v_call: TRBV11-2; j_call: TRBJ2-1; clone_size: many; cdr3_nt: TGTGCCAGCAGCTTAGGGGACCTCGGCAATGAGCAGTTCTTC; cdr3_aa: CASSLGDLGNEQFF
d_call: TRBD1; v_call: TRBV7-2; j_call: TRBJ2-6; clone_size: many; cdr3_nt: TGTGCCAGCAGCACAGTATCAGGGGGCTCTGGGGCCAACGTCCTGACTTTC; cdr3_aa: CASSTVSGGSGANVLTF
d_call: TRBD2; v_call: TRBV20-1; j_call: TRBJ2-3; clone_size: many; cdr3_nt: TGCAGTGTTGTGGGAGGGAGCTCAGATACGCAGTATTTT; cdr3_aa: CSVVGGSSDTQYF
d_call: -; v_call: TRBV28; j_call: TRBJ1-1; clone_size: few; cdr3_nt: TGTGCCAGCAGTACCGGATTACCTGACACTGAAGCTTTCTTT; cdr3_aa: CASSTGLPDTEAFF
d_call: -; v_call: TRBV5-1; j_call: TRBJ2-1; clone_size: -; cdr3_nt: TGCGCCAGCAGCCCCACGGGTGCCGGGGATGAGCAGTTCTTC; cdr3_aa: CASSPTGAGDEQFF
d_call: TRBD1; v_call: TRBV7-2; j_call: TRBJ1-1; clone_size: -; cdr3_nt: TGTGCCAGCAGCCCAGGGGGGCCAGTATCTGAAGCTTTCTTT; cdr3_aa: CASSPGGPVSEAFF
d_call: -; v_call: TRBV4-2; j_call: TRBJ2-5; clone_size: few; cdr3_nt: TGTGCCAGCAGCGAAGCCGGGGCAGAAGAGACCCAGTACTTC; cdr3_aa: CASSEAGAEETQYF
d_call: TRBD2; v_call: TRBV24-1; j_call: TRBJ2-2; clone_size: many; cdr3_nt: TGTGCCACCAGTGCGCCTAGCGGCTACACCGGGGAGCTGTTTTTT; cdr3_aa: CATSAPSGYTGELFF
d_call: -; v_call: TRBV11-2; j_call: TRBJ2-4; clone_size: medium-sized; cdr3_nt: TGTGCCAGCAGCTTAGAATCACAGGCCATTCAGTACTTC; cdr3_aa: CASSLESQAIQYF
d_call: -; v_call: TRBV4-3; j_call: TRBJ2-1; clone_size: many; cdr3_nt: TGCGCCAGCAGCCAATCGGACAGTTACAATGAGCAGTTCTTC; cdr3_aa: CASSQSDSYNEQFF
d_call: -; v_call: TRBV6-5; j_call: TRBJ2-3; clone_size: -; cdr3_nt: TGTGCCAGCAGTTCCACCTCGGATACGCAGTATTTT; cdr3_aa: CASSSTSDTQYF
d_call: -; v_call: TRBV6-5; j_call: TRBJ1-1; clone_size: many; cdr3_nt: TGTGCCAGCAGTTACCGAACTCCGGGACCCAGGGGCACTGAAGCTTTCTTT; cdr3_aa: CASSYRTPGPRGTEAFF
d_call: TRBD2; v_call: TRBV19; j_call: TRBJ2-1; clone_size: few; cdr3_nt: TGTGCCAGTAGTCCGACTAGCGGGAGTATAAATGAGCAGTTCTTC; cdr3_aa: CASSPTSGSINEQFF
d_call: -; v_call: TRBV28; j_call: TRBJ2-7; clone_size: few; cdr3_nt: TGTGCCAGCAGTTTAGGACCCGGGACTGACTACGAGCAGTACTTC; cdr3_aa: CASSLGPGTDYEQYF
d_call: TRBD2; v_call: TRBV5-4; j_call: TRBJ2-6; clone_size: once; cdr3_nt: TGTGCCAGCCGACTAGCTTACTCTGGGGCCAACGTCCTGACTTTC; cdr3_aa: CASRLAYSGANVLTF
d_call: -; v_call: TRBV20-1; j_call: TRBJ2-7; clone_size: few; cdr3_nt: TGCAGTGCTAGTTGGGACACCGAGGTGGGCGAGCAGTACTTC; cdr3_aa: CSASWDTEVGEQYF
d_call: -; v_call: TRBV29-1; j_call: TRBJ1-1; clone_size: once; cdr3_nt: TGCAGCGTTTCAGGACAGATGAACACTGAAGCTTTCTTT; cdr3_aa: CSVSGQMNTEAFF
d_call: -; v_call: TRBV6-5; j_call: TRBJ2-5; clone_size: many; cdr3_nt: TGTGCCAGCAGGCCGCCCGGGACGGAGAAAGAGACCCAGTACTTC; cdr3_aa: CASRPPGTEKETQYF
d_call: TRBD1; v_call: TRBV6-2/TRBV6-3; j_call: TRBJ2-6; clone_size: many; cdr3_nt: TGTGCCAGCAGTGGGACAGGTGGGGCCAACGTCCTGACTTTC; cdr3_aa: CASSGTGGANVLTF
d_call: -; v_call: TRBV6-5; j_call: TRBJ1-2; clone_size: many; cdr3_nt: TGTGCCAGCAGTTATTCGTCCCACAGGTCTGGCTACACCTTC; cdr3_aa: CASSYSSHRSGYTF
d_call: -; v_call: TRBV6-2/TRBV6-3; j_call: TRBJ2-1; clone_size: few; cdr3_nt: TGTGCCAGCAGTACCCTGGACGCATTAGGGCAGTTCTTC; cdr3_aa: CASSTLDALGQFF
d_call: -; v_call: TRBV5-1; j_call: TRBJ2-3; clone_size: many; cdr3_nt: TGCGCCAGCAGCTTGGTGCCCACAGATACGCAGTATTTT; cdr3_aa: CASSLVPTDTQYF
d_call: TRBD2; v_call: TRBV10-3; j_call: TRBJ2-5; clone_size: many; cdr3_nt: TGTGCCATCAGTGAGGCCGGACTAGCGGGAGACGCCCGGGAGGGTGGCGGAAAGACCCAGTACTTC; cdr3_aa: CAISEAGLAGDAREGGGKTQYF
d_call: -; v_call: TRBV14; j_call: TRBJ1-1; clone_size: few; cdr3_nt: TGTGCCAGCAGCCTGGGGACTGAAGCTTTCTTT; cdr3_aa: CASSLGTEAFF
d_call: -; v_call: TRBV6-2/TRBV6-3; j_call: TRBJ1-5; clone_size: -; cdr3_nt: TGTGCCAGCAGGGCTACCGCAGCGTTGTATAATCAGCCCCAGCATTTT; cdr3_aa: CASRATAALYNQPQHF
d_call: -; v_call: TRBV7-3; j_call: TRBJ2-5; clone_size: -; cdr3_nt: TGTGCCAGCAGCTTGGGCAGGGCAGAGACCCAGTACTTC; cdr3_aa: CASSLGRAETQYF